The present TCR beta chain was sequenced within a study of blood T cell repertoires in COVID-19. Study as a whole: Sites across the United States, Italy and Spain contributed samples from acute and convalescent COVID-19.

The germline gives CDR1 SNHLY, CDR2 FYNNEI. The junction had 4 bases not matched to a gene; V was cut back by 2 bases and J by 3 bases. The length of the CDR3 is 15 residues. Data came from immunoSEQ multiplex PCR; TCRdb stores just in-frame clones and leaves some out. The profile shows around 20,000 clones, around nine tenths of them singletons. Material: peripheral blood. The source of this sequence is a woman in her sixties or seventies with active COVID-19. This rearrangement joins TRBV2 to TRBJ2-3; 8 bases are a match to TRBD2. In DNA, the CDR3 is TGTGCCAGCAGTGAACCGGGGGGGTTTACAGATACGCAGTATTTT. Amino acids: CASSEPGGFTDTQYF.